This entry features one T cell receptor beta chain sequence. The antigen remains undetermined. The sample comes from a study of CD8+CD57+ T cells in acquired aplastic anemia. Study-level information: DNA from sorted CD4+ and CD8+ cells averaged around 3 ug.

The germline V gene has CDR1 DFQATT and CDR2 SNEGSKA (reference sequence). The CDR3 runs to 15 residues. V gave up 6 bases and J gave up 1 base; unmatched junction bases: 7. The study profiled TCR beta VDJ and CDR3 using genomic DNA as template. MiXCR was run by TCRdb on the reads, yielding one entry per CDR3 protein. Of over 150,000 distinct CDR3 sequences detected, 71% appear once; the ten largest clones hold under 60%. Study-level findings and limits: Patients did not significantly differ from controls in CD8+ Simpson's diversity.

In patients chosen for sequencing, flow cytometry had shown CD8+CD57+ cell expansion. By the time of blood sampling, patients had still received no therapy. The J gene is TRBJ1-3, the V gene TRBV20-1; TRBD1 matches 9 bases. The sequenced sample was sorted CD4+, CD8+, or CD8+CD57+ T cells (not recorded which) from PBMCs. The sequence was obtained from a human donor with aplastic anemia. CDR3 bases: TGCAGTGCGAGCGACGGACAGGGGTCTGGAAACACCATATATTTT. It specifies CSASDGQGSGNTIYF.